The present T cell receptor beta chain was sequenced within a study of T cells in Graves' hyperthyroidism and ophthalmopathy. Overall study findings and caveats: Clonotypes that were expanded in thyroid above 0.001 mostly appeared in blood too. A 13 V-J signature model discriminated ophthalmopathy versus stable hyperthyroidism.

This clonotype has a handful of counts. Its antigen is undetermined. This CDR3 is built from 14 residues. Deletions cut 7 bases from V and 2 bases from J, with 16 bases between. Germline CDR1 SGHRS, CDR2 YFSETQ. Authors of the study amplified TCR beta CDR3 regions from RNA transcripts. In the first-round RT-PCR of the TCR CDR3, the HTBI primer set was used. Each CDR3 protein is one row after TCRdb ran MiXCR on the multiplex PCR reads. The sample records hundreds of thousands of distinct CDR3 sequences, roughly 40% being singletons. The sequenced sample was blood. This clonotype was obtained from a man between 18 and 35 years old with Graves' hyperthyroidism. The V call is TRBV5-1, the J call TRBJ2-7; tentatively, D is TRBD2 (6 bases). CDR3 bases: TGCGCCAGCGCCCTTGAGGGGAGGACCTACGAGCAGTACTTC. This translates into CASALEGRTYEQYF.